Here is one TCR beta chain with its context. The sample comes from a study of tumour-infiltrating T cells in Burkitt lymphoma. About the study: Productive clonality predicted overall and progression-free survival.

The CDR3 is 12 amino acids. V lost 4 bases to trimming and J lost 4 bases, with 11 bases between them. CDR1 and CDR2 from the germline V gene are SQVTM and ANQGSEA. Generated by immunoSEQ multiplex PCR, the TCRdb table keeps only in-frame clones and is missing some. The data hold about 1,400 clones, with roughly 93% observed a single time. This clonotype originated in a human donor with diffuse large B-cell lymphoma. The specimen sequenced was tumor tissue. The rearrangement uses TRBV29-1 and TRBJ2-7, with D tentatively TRBD1 (6 bases). The CDR3 region is CSVGGTRYEQYF. CDR3 bases: TGCAGCGTTGGAGGGACACGATACGAGCAGTACTTC.